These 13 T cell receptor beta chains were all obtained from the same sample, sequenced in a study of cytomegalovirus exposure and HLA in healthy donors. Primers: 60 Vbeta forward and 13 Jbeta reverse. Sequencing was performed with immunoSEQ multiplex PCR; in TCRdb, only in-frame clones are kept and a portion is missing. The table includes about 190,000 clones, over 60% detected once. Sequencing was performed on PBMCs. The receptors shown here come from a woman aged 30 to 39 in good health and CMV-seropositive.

The CDR3, as DNA: TGTGCCAGCAGCCCCAATTACGCGGCGGAGACCCAGTACTTC. Its translation is CASSPNYAAETQYF. The V and J genes are TRBV7-2 and TRBJ2-5; D is unclear. Germline-derived CDR1 and CDR2 are SGHTA and FQGNSA. The CDR3 covers 14 residues. Trimming pared 5 bases from V and 5 bases from J, leaving 15 bases between. The variable domain in full, with the rest retrieved from reference TRBV7-2 and TRBJ2-5, is GAGVSQSPSNKVTEKGKDVELRCDPISGHTALYWYRQSLGQGLEFLIYFQGNSAPDKSGLPSDRFSAERTGGSVSTLTIQRTQQEDSAVYLCASSPNYAAETQYFGPGTRLLVL.

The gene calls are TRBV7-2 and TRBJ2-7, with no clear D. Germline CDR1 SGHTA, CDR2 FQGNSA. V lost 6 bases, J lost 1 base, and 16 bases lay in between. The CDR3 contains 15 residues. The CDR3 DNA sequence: TGTGCCAGCAGGATAGATCTAGTGGCGTCCTACGAGCAGTACTTC. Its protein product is CASRIDLVASYEQYF.

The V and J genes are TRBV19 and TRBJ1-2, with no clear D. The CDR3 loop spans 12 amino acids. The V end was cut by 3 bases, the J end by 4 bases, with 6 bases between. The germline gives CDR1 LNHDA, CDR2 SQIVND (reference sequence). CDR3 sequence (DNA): TGTGCCAGTAGTATCTCCCGCTATGGCTACACCTTC. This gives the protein CASSISRYGYTF.

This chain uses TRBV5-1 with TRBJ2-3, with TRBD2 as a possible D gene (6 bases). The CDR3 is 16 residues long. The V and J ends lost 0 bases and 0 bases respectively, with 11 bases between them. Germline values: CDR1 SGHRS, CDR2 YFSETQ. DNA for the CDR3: TGCGCCAGCAGCTTGGATCGACTAGGGAGCACAGATACGCAGTATTTT. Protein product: CASSLDRLGSTDTQYF.

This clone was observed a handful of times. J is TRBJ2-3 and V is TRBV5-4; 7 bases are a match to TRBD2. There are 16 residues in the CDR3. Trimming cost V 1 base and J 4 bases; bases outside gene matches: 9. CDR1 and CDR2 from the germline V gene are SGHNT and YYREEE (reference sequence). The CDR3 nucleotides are TGTGCCAGCAGCTTGATCTGGGAGAGCGGGGCAGATACGCAGTATTTT. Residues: CASSLIWESGADTQYF.

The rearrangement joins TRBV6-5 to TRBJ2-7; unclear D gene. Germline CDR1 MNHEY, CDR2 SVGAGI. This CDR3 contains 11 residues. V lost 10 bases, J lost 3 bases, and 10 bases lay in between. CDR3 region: CATSNSYEQYF. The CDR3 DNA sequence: TGTGCCACCTCCAACAGCTACGAGCAGTACTTC.

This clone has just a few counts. Here the CDR3 reads CASSRGTGGSYEQYF. The CDR3 nucleotides read TGTGCCAGCAGCCGTGGGACAGGTGGCTCCTACGAGCAGTACTTC. The chain employs TRBV4-2 and TRBJ2-7; 8 positions match TRBD1. V dropped 4 bases and J dropped 0; count of bases not matched to a gene: 5. Per the germline V gene, CDR1 is LGHNA and CDR2 is YNFKEQ. The CDR3 has 15 residues.

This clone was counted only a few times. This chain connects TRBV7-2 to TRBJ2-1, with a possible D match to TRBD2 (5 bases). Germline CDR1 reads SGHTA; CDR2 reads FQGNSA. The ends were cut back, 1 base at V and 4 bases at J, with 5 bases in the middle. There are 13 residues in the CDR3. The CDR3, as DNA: TGTGCCAGCAGCTTAGGGGAGTACAATGAGCAGTTCTTC. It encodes CASSLGEYNEQFF.

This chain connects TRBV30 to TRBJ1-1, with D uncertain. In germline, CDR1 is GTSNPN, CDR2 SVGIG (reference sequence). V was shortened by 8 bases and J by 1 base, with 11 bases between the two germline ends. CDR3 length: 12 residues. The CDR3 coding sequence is TGTGCCCGAACGGGGAGGAACACTGAAGCTTTCTTT. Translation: CARTGRNTEAFF.

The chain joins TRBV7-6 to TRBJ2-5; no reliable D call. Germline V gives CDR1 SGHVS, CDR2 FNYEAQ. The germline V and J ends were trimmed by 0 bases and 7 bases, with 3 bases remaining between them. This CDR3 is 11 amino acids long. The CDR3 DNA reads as TGTGCCAGCAGCTTAGCGGCGACCCAGTACTTC. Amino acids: CASSLAATQYF.

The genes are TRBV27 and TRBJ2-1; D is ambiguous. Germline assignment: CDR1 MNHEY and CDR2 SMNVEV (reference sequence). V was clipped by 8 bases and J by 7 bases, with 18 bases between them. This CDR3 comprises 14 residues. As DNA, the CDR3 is TGTGCCAGCGGGTACAGTCAATTGGCGAATGAGCAGTTCTTC. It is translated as CASGYSQLANEQFF.

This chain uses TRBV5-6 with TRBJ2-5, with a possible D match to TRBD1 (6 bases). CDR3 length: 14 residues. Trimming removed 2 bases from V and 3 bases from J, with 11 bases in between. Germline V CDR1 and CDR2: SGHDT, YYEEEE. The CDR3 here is CASSFRGGEETQYF. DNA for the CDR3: TGTGCCAGCAGCTTTAGAGGGGGAGAAGAGACCCAGTACTTC.

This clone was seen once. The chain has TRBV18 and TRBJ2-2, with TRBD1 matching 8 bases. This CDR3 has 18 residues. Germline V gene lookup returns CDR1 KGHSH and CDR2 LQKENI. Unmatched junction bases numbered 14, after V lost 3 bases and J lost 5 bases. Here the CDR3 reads CASSPRPPGQDVTGELFF. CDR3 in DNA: TGTGCCAGCTCACCTCGCCCCCCGGGACAGGATGTTACCGGGGAGCTGTTTTTT.